These T cell receptor beta chains were read from a single sample in a study of blood T cell repertoires in COVID-19. The protocol was immunoSEQ multiplex PCR, while the TCRdb copy is restricted to in-frame clones and leaves out a portion. The top ten hold 0.2% to 0.3% of the sample, which has around 700,000 clones, 70% to 90% seen once. Sequencing used peripheral blood. These receptors originate from a young woman with acute or convalescent COVID-19. Each CDR3 is given with its conserved first and last residue. D genes are given only for firm matches. Clone size is given for some rows only: seen once, a few or many times, or a class if the clone is expanded.

CDR3 length | clone size | D gene | J gene | V gene | CDR3 protein | CDR3 DNA
15 | - | TRBD1 | TRBJ2-3 | TRBV27 | CASSSQGVSTDTQYF | TGTGCCAGCAGTTCACAGGGGGTTAGCACAGATACGCAGTATTTT
16 | few | TRBD1 | TRBJ1-1 | TRBV7-6 | CASSSTDRAPQTEAFF | TGTGCCAGCAGCTCAACTGACAGGGCCCCTCAGACTGAAGCTTTCTTT
14 | - | - | TRBJ2-3 | TRBV11-3 | CASSLGGSTDTQYF | TGTGCCAGCAGCCTGGGGGGTAGCACAGATACGCAGTATTTT
13 | - | - | TRBJ1-2 | TRBV3-1/TRBV3-2 | CASSQVAGYGYTF | TGTGCCAGCAGCCAAGTGGCAGGGTATGGCTACACCTTC
15 | - | - | TRBJ1-4 | TRBV30 | CAWSVGRREGEKLFF | TGTGCCTGGAGTGTCGGGCGTCGAGAGGGTGAAAAACTGTTTTTT
15 | - | - | TRBJ2-7 | TRBV25-1 | CASSHSGTPGGEQYF | TGTGCCAGCAGTCATTCCGGGACACCCGGGGGGGAGCAGTACTTC
12 | - | TRBD1 | TRBJ2-3 | TRBV15 | CATSSPGTGSYF | TGTGCCACCAGCAGCCCGGGGACAGGGAGCTATTTT
13 | - | - | TRBJ1-2 | TRBV24-1 | CATSEPDSYGYTF | TGTGCCACCAGTGAACCGGACAGTTATGGCTACACCTTC
15 | few | TRBD2 | TRBJ2-7 | TRBV15 | CATSNGLAGAGEQYF | TGTGCCACCAGCAACGGACTAGCGGGGGCCGGGGAGCAGTACTTC
14 | - | - | TRBJ2-7 | TRBV24-1 | CATSEPGETHEQYF | TGTGCCACCAGTGAACCGGGAGAAACCCACGAGCAGTACTTC
12 | - | - | TRBJ1-2 | TRBV30 | CAWSVRQYGYTF | TGTGCCTGGAGTGTACGCCAGTATGGCTACACCTTC
13 | - | TRBD1 | TRBJ1-1 | TRBV6-5 | CASTWDSNTEAFF | TGTGCCAGTACCTGGGACAGTAACACTGAAGCTTTCTTT
19 | few | - | TRBJ1-6 | TRBV4-1 | CASSQGGNQANSYNSPLHF | TGCGCCAGCAGCCAGGGGGGTAACCAAGCAAACTCCTATAATTCACCCCTCCACTTT
14 | - | TRBD1 | TRBJ2-6 | TRBV30 | CAWVQGSGANVLTF | TGTGCCTGGGTACAGGGGTCTGGGGCCAACGTCCTGACTTTC
15 | - | TRBD1 | TRBJ1-4 | TRBV25-1 | CASSVQGWGNEKLFF | TGTGCCAGCAGTGTACAGGGGTGGGGTAATGAAAAACTGTTTTTT
18 | - | TRBD1 | TRBJ2-2 | TRBV4-3 | CASSQEYLAGQGSGELFF | TGCGCCAGCAGCCAAGAATACTTGGCGGGACAGGGGTCCGGGGAGCTGTTTTTT
16 | few | TRBD1 | TRBJ1-4 | TRBV4-3 | CASSQERGTGVEKLFF | TGCGCCAGCAGCCAAGAGCGGGGGACAGGGGTCGAAAAACTGTTTTTT
17 | - | - | TRBJ2-2 | TRBV9 | CASSVDSRPSDTGELFF | TGTGCCAGCAGCGTAGATTCTAGGCCTTCAGACACCGGGGAGCTGTTTTTT
15 | - | - | TRBJ2-7 | TRBV29-1 | CSVAARGGKDHEQYF | TGCAGCGTTGCAGCCAGGGGAGGGAAGGACCACGAGCAGTACTTC
12 | - | - | TRBJ1-4 | TRBV12-3/TRBV12-4 | CASSFLSEKLFF | TGTGCCAGCAGTTTTTTATCTGAAAAACTGTTTTTT
19 | - | - | TRBJ1-2 | TRBV29-1 | CSVEDRPRGRMNANYGYTF | TGCAGCGTTGAAGATCGGCCCCGCGGGCGGATGAACGCGAACTATGGCTACACCTTC
15 | - | - | TRBJ1-2 | TRBV14 | CASSQDGTGKLGYTF | TGTGCCAGCAGCCAAGATGGTACAGGGAAACTTGGCTACACCTTC
10 | - | - | TRBJ1-5 | TRBV15 | CATLNQPQHF | TGTGCCACCCTCAATCAGCCCCAGCATTTT
14 | - | TRBD1 | TRBJ1-2 | TRBV27 | CASSPGTEKYGYTF | TGTGCCAGCAGTCCCGGGACAGAGAAGTATGGCTACACCTTC
13 | - | - | TRBJ1-1 | TRBV30 | CAWRVTGNTEAFF | TGTGCCTGGAGGGTGACTGGGAACACTGAAGCTTTCTTT
15 | - | TRBD1 | TRBJ2-3 | TRBV5-8 | CASSLQGASTDTQYF | TGTGCCAGCAGCTTACAGGGGGCGAGCACAGATACGCAGTATTTT
14 | - | TRBD1 | TRBJ1-3 | TRBV7-2 | CASSPDRAGNTIYF | TGTGCCAGCAGCCCGGACAGGGCTGGAAACACCATATATTTT
18 | - | - | TRBJ1-1 | TRBV7-2 | CASSSAGHGTHFNTEAFF | TGTGCCAGCAGCTCCGCCGGCCACGGGACACACTTTAACACTGAAGCTTTCTTT
12 | - | - | TRBJ2-5 | TRBV12-5 | CASGLDRETQYF | TGTGCTAGTGGTTTGGACAGAGAGACCCAGTACTTC
16 | - | TRBD1 | TRBJ2-1 | TRBV10-3 | CAISALRGDRGGEQFF | TGTGCCATCAGTGCTCTACGGGGGGACAGGGGAGGTGAGCAGTTCTTC
13 | - | - | TRBJ1-4 | TRBV3-1/TRBV3-2 | CASSQDSGRKLFF | TGTGCCAGCAGCCAAGATTCAGGGCGGAAACTGTTTTTT
14 | - | TRBD1 | TRBJ1-2 | TRBV9 | CASSALTGTYGYTF | TGTGCCAGCAGCGCCCTGACAGGGACCTATGGCTACACCTTC
14 | - | - | TRBJ1-6 | TRBV7-2 | CASSRYSYNSPLHF | TGTGCCAGCAGCCGGTACAGCTATAATTCACCCCTCCACTTT
13 | once | - | TRBJ1-2 | TRBV9 | CASSPPGVYGYTF | TGTGCCAGCAGCCCCCCCGGAGTCTATGGCTACACCTTC
16 | - | - | TRBJ1-2 | TRBV3-1/TRBV3-2 | CASSQGWQVRLYGYTF | TGTGCCAGCAGCCAAGGTTGGCAGGTCCGCCTCTATGGCTACACCTTC
12 | - | - | TRBJ1-2 | TRBV5-6 | CASSNGVYGYTF | TGTGCCAGCAGCAACGGGGTGTATGGCTACACCTTC
16 | - | TRBD2 | TRBJ2-1 | TRBV6-5 | CASSLKRLAAYNEQFF | TGTGCCAGCAGTTTAAAACGACTAGCGGCCTACAATGAGCAGTTCTTC
16 | - | TRBD1 | TRBJ1-1 | TRBV2 | CASSGPRDRLNTEAFF | TGTGCCAGCAGTGGTCCCCGGGACAGACTGAACACTGAAGCTTTCTTT
13 | - | TRBD1 | TRBJ1-1 | TRBV30 | CAWSVIIEGAAFF | TGTGCCTGGAGTGTAATCATAGAGGGGGCTGCTTTCTTT
15 | once | TRBD1 | TRBJ1-2 | TRBV9 | CASSIGQGRNYGYTF | TGTGCCAGCAGCATCGGACAGGGGCGTAACTATGGCTACACCTTC
16 | - | - | TRBJ2-3 | TRBV24-1 | CATSDYTGSSTDTQYF | TGTGCCACCAGTGATTACACAGGGTCTAGCACAGATACGCAGTATTTT
16 | - | TRBD2 | TRBJ2-1 | TRBV11-2 | CASSPTLAGGYNEQFF | TGTGCCAGCAGCCCCACACTAGCGGGGGGCTACAATGAGCAGTTCTTC
18 | - | TRBD2 | TRBJ2-1 | TRBV2 | CASRTPDLLADSYNEQFF | TGTGCCAGCAGGACCCCTGATCTTCTAGCGGACTCCTACAATGAGCAGTTCTTC
15 | once | - | TRBJ2-7 | TRBV5-1 | CASSFATPSSYEQYF | TGCGCCAGCAGCTTCGCGACACCGAGCTCCTACGAGCAGTACTTC
15 | - | TRBD1 | TRBJ1-1 | TRBV5-1 | CASRLILTGFTEAFF | TGCGCCAGCAGGTTAATCTTGACAGGGTTCACTGAAGCTTTCTTT
19 | - | - | TRBJ2-1 | TRBV27 | CASRDMDGLTTASYNEQFF | TGTGCCAGCAGAGACATGGACGGACTGACTACTGCCTCCTACAATGAGCAGTTCTTC
12 | - | - | TRBJ1-2 | TRBV6-5 | CASRTVYYGYTF | TGTGCCAGCCGGACAGTATACTATGGCTACACCTTC
16 | - | - | TRBJ1-2 | TRBV18 | CASSPPWTALNYGYTF | TGTGCCAGCTCACCGCCCTGGACAGCCCTTAACTATGGCTACACCTTC